Included here is one T cell receptor (beta chain) sequence, with context. This entry comes from a study of blood T cell repertoires in COVID-19. Study in general: Samples came from the United States, Italy and Spain, spanning acute and convalescent COVID-19.

Libraries were prepared by immunoSEQ multiplex PCR; TCRdb keeps only in-frame clonotypes and omits some of them. The data hold roughly 250,000 clones, with approximately 90% observed a single time. The CDR3 runs 15 residues. Germline CDR1 LNHDA, CDR2 SQIVND (reference sequence). The J segment lost 5 bases and the V segment lost 9 bases, leaving 12 bases of the junction unmatched. The sample taken for sequencing was peripheral blood. The chain recombines TRBV19 with TRBJ2-5; 10 nucleotides match TRBD2. This sequence was found in a woman aged 35 to 49 who had recovered from COVID-19. The CDR3 reads CASRTGLADGETQYF. In DNA, the CDR3 is TGTGCCAGCCGAACTGGACTAGCGGATGGGGAGACCCAGTACTTC.